One TCR beta chain is described in this entry. This sample was included in a study of T cells expressing NK-cell markers. TCRdb re-called the 5' RACE reads; every CDR3 protein appears as one record, without DNA. The listing contains roughly 160,000 distinct CDR3 sequences. This CDR3 has 13 residues. Sequencing was carried out using blood T cells: a sorted CD56 or NKG2C T cell subset, CD4+ or CD8+ T cells, or bulk PBMC T cells (not recorded which). The V call is TRBV12-3 or TRBV12-4, the J call TRBJ1-6. The receptor was derived from a woman aged 18 to 75 in good health. The CDR3 loop is CASKETRSSPLHF.